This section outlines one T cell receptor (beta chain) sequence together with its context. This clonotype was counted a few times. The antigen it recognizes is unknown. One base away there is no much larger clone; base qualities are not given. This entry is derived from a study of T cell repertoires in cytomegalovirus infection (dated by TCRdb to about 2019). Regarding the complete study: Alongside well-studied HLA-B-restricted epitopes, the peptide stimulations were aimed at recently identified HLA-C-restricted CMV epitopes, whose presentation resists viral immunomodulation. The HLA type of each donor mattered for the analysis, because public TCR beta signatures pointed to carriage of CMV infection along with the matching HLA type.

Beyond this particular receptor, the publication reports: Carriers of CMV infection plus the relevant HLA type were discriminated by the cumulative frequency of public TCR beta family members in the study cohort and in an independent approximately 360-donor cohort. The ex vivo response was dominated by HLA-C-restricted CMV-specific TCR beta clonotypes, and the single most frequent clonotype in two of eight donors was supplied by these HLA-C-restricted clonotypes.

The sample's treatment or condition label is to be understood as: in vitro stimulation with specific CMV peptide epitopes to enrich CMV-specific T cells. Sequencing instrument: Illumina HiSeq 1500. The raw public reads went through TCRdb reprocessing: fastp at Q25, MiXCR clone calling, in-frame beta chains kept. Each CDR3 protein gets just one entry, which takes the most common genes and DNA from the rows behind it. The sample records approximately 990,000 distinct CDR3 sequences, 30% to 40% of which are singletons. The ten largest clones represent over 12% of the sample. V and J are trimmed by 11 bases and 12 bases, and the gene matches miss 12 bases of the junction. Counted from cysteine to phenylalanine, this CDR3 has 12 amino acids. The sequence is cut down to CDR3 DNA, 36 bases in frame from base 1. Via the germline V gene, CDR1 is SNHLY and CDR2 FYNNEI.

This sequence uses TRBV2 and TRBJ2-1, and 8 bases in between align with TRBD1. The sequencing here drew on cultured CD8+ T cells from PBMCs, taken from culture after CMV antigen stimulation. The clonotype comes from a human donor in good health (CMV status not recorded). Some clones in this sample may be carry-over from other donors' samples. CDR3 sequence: CAVRIRGRMQFF. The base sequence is TGTGCCGTCCGAATCAGGGGGCGCATGCAGTTCTTC.